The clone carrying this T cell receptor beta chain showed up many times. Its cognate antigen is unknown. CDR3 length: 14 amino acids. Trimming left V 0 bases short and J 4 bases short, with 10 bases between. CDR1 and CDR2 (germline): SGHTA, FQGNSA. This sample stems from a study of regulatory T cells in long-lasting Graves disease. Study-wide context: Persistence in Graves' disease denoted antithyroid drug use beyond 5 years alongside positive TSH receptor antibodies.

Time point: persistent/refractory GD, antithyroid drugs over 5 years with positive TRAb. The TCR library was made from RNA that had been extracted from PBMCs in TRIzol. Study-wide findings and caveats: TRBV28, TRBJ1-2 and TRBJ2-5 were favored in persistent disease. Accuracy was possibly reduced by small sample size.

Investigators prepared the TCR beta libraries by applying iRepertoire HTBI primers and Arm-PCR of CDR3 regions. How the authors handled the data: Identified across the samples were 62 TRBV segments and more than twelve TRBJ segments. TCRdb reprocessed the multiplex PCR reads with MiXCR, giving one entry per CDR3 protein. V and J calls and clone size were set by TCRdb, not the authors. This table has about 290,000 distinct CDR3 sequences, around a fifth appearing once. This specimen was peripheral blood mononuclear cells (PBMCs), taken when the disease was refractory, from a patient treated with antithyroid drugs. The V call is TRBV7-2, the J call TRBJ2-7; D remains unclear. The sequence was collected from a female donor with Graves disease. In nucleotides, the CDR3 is TGTGCCAGCAGCTTAGCGCGGCAGAAATACGAGCAGTACTTC. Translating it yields CASSLARQKYEQYF.